The clone carrying this T cell receptor (beta chain) was found a few times. The library tagged individual cDNA molecules with unique molecular identifiers. TCRdb processed the RACE reads anew with MiXCR; each CDR3 protein has one entry. The table lists roughly 160,000 distinct CDR3 sequences, more than 12% of them singletons. The source of the sample is a study of human T cells and chemical hapten exposure. Germline values: CDR1 KGHSH, CDR2 LQKENI. The CDR3 spans 13 residues. V lost 6 bases and J 2 bases, leaving 11 bases between the germline ends. Time point in this sample: patch test 1, 2 weeks after DPC sensitization. Treatment noted: therapeutic diphenylcyclopropenone sensitization with weekly scalp DPC.

This TCR came from a woman aged 30 to 39 with alopecia areata. Some clones in this sample may be carry-over from other donors' samples. The chain uses TRBV18 and TRBJ2-7; D might be TRBD2 (6 bases). Sequencing used whole blood, obtained in connection with sensitization to the hapten diphenylcyclopropenone (DPC). This CDR3 reads CASSGTDTYEQYF. The CDR3 nucleotides read TGTGCCAGCTCCGGGACTGACACCTACGAGCAGTACTTC.